The clone carrying this TCR beta chain appeared a few times. Its target is unknown. There are 14 residues in the CDR3. Germline CDR1 is DFQATT and CDR2 is SNEGSKA (reference sequence). The J segment lost 8 bases and the V segment lost 6 bases, leaving 14 bases of the junction unmatched. The data stem from a study of T-cell reconstitution after alpha-beta-depleted transplantation in children. During its preparation, the TCRbeta library received unique molecular identifiers. MiXCR, run by TCRdb on the PCR reads, gives a single entry per CDR3 protein. The top ten clones hold 0.79% of a sample with approximately 650,000 distinct CDR3 sequences, around 12% of them seen once. Points from the study as a whole: The main origin of T-cell counts and diversity one year after transplant was newly produced T cells. Reported findings indicate that, about two months after transplant, alpha-beta T cells came from several hundred expanded clones, which were derived from non-depleted graft cells. For some patients, TCRbeta diversity was high at day 60 because of recipient T cells and thymic progenitors that survived.

This sequence originates from a girl aged 2 to 10 with congenital amegakaryocytic thrombocytopenia, due to receive a stem cell transplant. The rearrangement joins TRBV20-1 to TRBJ1-2; 8 bases line up with TRBD1. Sequenced here: PBMCs, sampled before TCRalphabeta/CD19-depleted stem cell transplant. The DNA of the CDR3 is TGCAGTGCCAGGTTCGAGACAGGGGCTGGAGGCTACACCTTC. This sequence encodes CSARFETGAGGYTF.